One sample yielded the 11 T cell receptor beta chains listed below, sequenced in a study of ipilimumab plus nivolumab after autologous stem cell transplantation. Method: immunoSEQ multiplex PCR; TCRdb's copy keeps in-frame clones and lacks some. The sample records around 15,000 clones, over 75% being singletons. This material consisted of PBMCs, taken in a trial of ipilimumab plus nivolumab as post-transplant consolidation. Every receptor here comes from a male donor with diffuse large B-cell lymphoma.

As DNA, the CDR3 is TGCAGCGTTTTCTCTGCCCCAGATACGCAGTATTTT. Its protein is CSVFSAPDTQYF. V gene TRBV29-1 combines with J gene TRBJ2-3; D call uncertain. The length of the CDR3 is 12 residues. Trimming took 5 bases from V and 4 from J, leaving 10 bases between them. CDR1 is SQVTM and CDR2 is ANQGSEA in the germline V gene.

This clone was recorded once. CDR3 protein: CASSDSRGRANEKLFF. The CDR3 nucleotides read TGTGCCAGCAGTGATAGTAGGGGCAGGGCTAATGAAAAACTGTTTTTT. The chain recombines TRBV25-1 with TRBJ1-4; the D gene is possibly TRBD1 (5 bases). This CDR3 has 16 residues. V was pared by 3 bases and J by 3 bases, with 14 bases between. CDR1 is MGHDK, CDR2 SYGVNS, per germline.

This clone turned up a few times. This chain links TRBV11-2 with TRBJ2-7, with 12 bases lining up with TRBD2. CDR1 and CDR2 from the germline V gene are SGHAT and FQNNGV. CDR3 length equals 16 residues. J was trimmed by 6 bases and V by 5 bases; bases with no gene match: 11. Written as DNA, the CDR3 is TGTGCCAGCAGCACCCGAGCGCGGGGACTAGCGGGCGAGCAGTACTTC. Translating gives CASSTRARGLAGEQYF.

The V and J genes are TRBV6-5 and TRBJ2-2; D is undetermined. Germline V gene sequence: CDR1 MNHEY, CDR2 SVGAGI. The CDR3 loop spans 12 amino acids. Trimming removed 4 bases from V and 1 base from J, with 1 base in between. Here the CDR3 DNA reads TGTGCCAGCAGTTGGAACACCGGGGAGCTGTTTTTT. Translating it yields CASSWNTGELFF.

The rearrangement uses TRBV11-2 and TRBJ2-7; 7 bases fit TRBD1. Trimming took 5 bases from V and 2 from J; bases not matched to a gene: 6. CDR1 is SGHAT, CDR2 FQNNGV, per germline. This CDR3 region has 14 residues. DNA of the CDR3: TGTGCCAGCAGCCACGACAGGGACCCCTACGAGCAGTACTTC. It translates to CASSHDRDPYEQYF.

V gene TRBV5-1 combines with J gene TRBJ2-7, with D maybe TRBD2 (6 bases). The CDR3 is 15 residues long. Germline CDR1 and CDR2: SGHRS and YFSETQ. The V end lost 1 base, the J end lost 2 bases, and 13 bases lay between the germline ends. The CDR3 region has the DNA TGCGCCAGCAGCTTGAGTCTAGCGAGCACCTACGAGCAGTACTTC. Protein sequence: CASSLSLASTYEQYF.

The CDR3, as DNA: TGTGCCAGTAAGGCTCCTCCTGGGGCCAACGTCCTGACTTTC. It codes for CASKAPPGANVLTF. This chain joins TRBV19 and TRBJ2-6; D is undetermined. Germline CDR1 is LNHDA and CDR2 is SQIVND (reference sequence). V shed 7 bases and J shed 2 bases, with 9 bases lying between them. This CDR3 spans 14 amino acids.

Written as DNA, the CDR3 is TGTGCCAGCAGCTTAGCGGCGACACTTTATGGCTACACCTTC. Translating gives CASSLAATLYGYTF. The rearrangement links TRBV7-2 to TRBJ1-2; D is uncertain. V gave up 0 bases and J gave up 5 bases, with 10 bases separating them. The CDR3 is 14 residues long. CDR1 and CDR2 from the germline V gene are SGHTA and FQGNSA.

V is TRBV5-8 and J is TRBJ2-3; D call uncertain. Germline V gene sequence: CDR1 SGHTS, CDR2 YDEGEE. The CDR3 spans 13 residues. V shed 3 bases and J shed 0 bases, with 5 bases lying between them. CDR3 DNA sequence: TGTGCCAGCAGCTGGGGAAGCACAGATACGCAGTATTTT. This translates into CASSWGSTDTQYF. The full variable domain, rest sourced from reference TRBV5-8 and TRBJ2-3, is EAGVTQSPTHLIKTRGQQATLRCSPISGHTSVYWYQQALGLGLQFLLWYDEGEERNRGNFPPRFSGRQFPNYSSELNVNALELEDSALYLCASSWGSTDTQYFGPGTRLTVL.

CDR3 sequence reads: CSAWDRAGYTF. CDR3 sequence (DNA): TGCAGTGCTTGGGACAGGGCCGGCTACACCTTC. V is TRBV20-1 and J is TRBJ1-2; 9 nucleotides agree with TRBD1. The CDR3 contains 11 residues. The germline V gene has CDR1 DFQATT and CDR2 SNEGSKA (reference sequence). V lost 5 bases to trimming and J lost 8 bases; unmatched junction nucleotides: 3.

The chain joins TRBV7-9 to TRBJ2-7; 8 bases line up with TRBD1. CDR3 length: 15 residues. V lost 4 bases to trimming and J lost 3 bases; unmatched junction nucleotides: 8. The V gene's germline CDR1 is SEHNR and CDR2 FQNEAQ (reference sequence). This chain's CDR3 is CASSSIGQGYYEQYF. CDR3 nucleotides: TGTGCCAGCAGCTCAATCGGACAGGGCTACTACGAGCAGTACTTC.